A single sample is the source of the 18 T cell receptor beta chains below, sequenced in a study of response to subunit inactivated influenza vaccine. Each CDR3 protein gets one entry after TCRdb re-called the RT-PCR reads with MiXCR. The profile shows 450,000 to 600,000 distinct CDR3 sequences, around 7.9% of them singletons. Here the sequenced sample was PBMCs from blood, taken 23 to 25 months after vaccination. The receptors shown here come from a man aged 50-75 years who received an inactivated influenza vaccine.

The J gene is TRBJ2-3, the V gene TRBV6-1; TRBD2 matches at 11 bases. Germline CDR1 reads MNHNS; CDR2 reads SASEGT. This CDR3 has 16 residues. V lost 3 bases, J lost 8 bases, and 10 bases stayed unmatched. This chain's CDR3 is CASSEQLAGASPTQYF. Written as DNA, the CDR3 is TGTGCCAGCAGTGAGCAACTAGCGGGGGCATCTCCTACGCAGTATTTT.

The chain employs TRBV6-6 and TRBJ1-2, with D unresolved. This CDR3 spans 13 amino acids. The V and J ends lost 3 bases and 2 bases respectively, with 7 bases between them. CDR1 MNHNY and CDR2 SVGAGI come from the germline V gene (reference sequence). The CDR3 spells CASSYNSNYGYTF. The CDR3 nucleotides read TGTGCCAGCAGTTATAACAGCAACTATGGCTACACCTTC.

This clonotype was observed at least ten times. The chain is built from TRBV28 and TRBJ2-4, with D possibly being TRBD1 or TRBD2 (5 bases each). Germline lookup yields CDR1 MDHEN and CDR2 SYDVKM. Between the trimmed V and J ends, which lost 3 bases and 8 bases, there was a span of 20 bases. There are 16 residues in the CDR3. The CDR3 DNA reads TGTGCCAGCAGTTTGCCCGGGACCCAAGAGTGGCACATTCAGTACTTC. Its translation: CASSLPGTQEWHIQYF.

This clonotype was detected only a few times. The chain employs TRBV3-1 and TRBJ1-2, with 7 bases matching TRBD1. CDR3 length equals 15 residues. Germline V gene lookup returns CDR1 LGHDT and CDR2 YNNKEL (reference sequence). V lost 3 bases, J lost 8 bases, and 12 bases stayed unmatched. DNA of the CDR3: TGTGCCAGCAGCCAGAGACAGGGTGGTCTTATAGGCTACACCTTC. Translated: CASSQRQGGLIGYTF. The full variable domain, rest sourced from reference TRBV3-1 and TRBJ1-2, is DTAVSQTPKYLVTQMGNDKSIKCEQNLGHDTMYWYKQDSKKFLKIMFSYNNKELIINETVPNRFSPKSPDKAHLNLHINSLELGDSAVYFCASSQRQGGLIGYTFGSGTRLTVV.

The chain recombines TRBV5-1 with TRBJ2-7; 8 nucleotides agree with TRBD1. Germline trimming cut 4 bases from V and 7 bases from J; bases unmatched to any gene: 7. The CDR3 spans 13 residues. CDR1 and CDR2 from the germline V gene are SGHRS and YFSETQ. CDR3 loop: CASSRDRLGEQYF. The CDR3 region has the DNA TGCGCCAGCAGCCGGGACAGGCTTGGGGAGCAGTACTTC.

V is TRBV7-2 and J is TRBJ2-3; TRBD2 matches 8 bases. V was clipped by 5 bases and J by 8 bases; unmatched bases: 9. CDR3 length: 14 residues. Germline lookup yields CDR1 SGHTA and CDR2 FQGNSA. DNA of the CDR3: TGTGCCAGCAGCCCGCTCGGGGGGGAGCTTACGCAGTATTTT. The encoded protein is CASSPLGGELTQYF.

The chain uses TRBV10-3 and TRBJ2-7; D is perhaps TRBD1 (5 bases). The CDR3 sequence is 15 residues long. Germline-derived CDR1 and CDR2 are ENHRY and SYGVKD. V was pared by 3 bases and J by 8 bases, with 20 bases between. The CDR3 DNA reads as TGTGCCATCAGTGACTTTTTAGGGGCTCGTGGGAAGCAGTACTTC. It translates to CAISDFLGARGKQYF.

This clonotype appeared a few times. The genes are TRBV6-1 and TRBJ2-4, with 9 bases lining up with TRBD1. The CDR3 contains 20 residues. Germline CDR1 and CDR2: MNHNS and SASEGT. Trimming at V came to 1 base and at J to 1 base, leaving 14 bases not matched to a gene. The CDR3 loop is CASSEEFRDRVYRAKNIQYF. The DNA of the CDR3 is TGTGCCAGCAGTGAAGAGTTTCGGGACAGGGTTTATCGGGCCAAAAACATTCAGTACTTC.

This chain uses TRBV18 with TRBJ2-5, with D perhaps assigned TRBD1 or TRBD2 (5 bases each). Between the trimmed V and J ends, which lost 2 bases and 2 bases, there was a span of 12 bases. Germline-derived CDR1 and CDR2 are KGHSH and LQKENI. This CDR3 comprises 15 residues. The CDR3 nucleotides are TGTGCCAGCTCACCAACGGGACCACCTCAAGAGACCCAGTACTTC. Its translation is CASSPTGPPQETQYF.

This clonotype was seen ten or more times. V and J are TRBV6-4 and TRBJ2-1, with 14 bases lining up with TRBD2. This CDR3 spans 19 amino acids. CDR1 and CDR2 (germline): MRHNA, SNTAGT. Trimming at V came to 7 bases and at J to 0 bases, leaving 11 bases not matched to a gene. DNA of the CDR3: TGTGCCAGCACCCGGGGAGGACTAGCGGGAGGACTCTCCTACAATGAGCAGTTCTTC. Encoded protein: CASTRGGLAGGLSYNEQFF.

This clonotype has at least ten counts. The rearrangement uses TRBV28 and TRBJ2-1, with D maybe TRBD1 (6 bases). Germline CDR1 reads MDHEN; CDR2 reads SYDVKM. The V end was cut by 3 bases, the J end by 6 bases, with 18 bases between. The CDR3 spans 16 residues. The CDR3, as DNA: TGTGCCAGCAGTTTCCGTTTGACAGGACCTGGCAATGAGCAGTTCTTC. This encodes CASSFRLTGPGNEQFF.

A remark on this clonotype: At one end the junction does not follow the germline gene, possibly because of a read error. The chain is built from TRBV20-1 and TRBJ1-1; TRBD1 might be the D (5 bases). CDR3 length: 13 residues. Germline CDR1 is DFQATT and CDR2 is SNEGSKA (reference sequence). Here the CDR3 DNA reads TGCAGTGCAAGAGAGGGGTTCGACACTGAAGCTTTCTTT. It specifies CSAREGFDTEAFF.

V and J are TRBV5-1 and TRBJ2-5; TRBD1 agrees at 9 bases. J lost 5 bases, V lost 4 bases, and 12 bases had no gene match. This CDR3 comprises 16 residues. The germline CDR1 and CDR2 sequences are SGHRS and YFSETQ. The CDR3: CASSPGTGTAFETQYF. The CDR3 DNA follows: TGCGCCAGCAGCCCGGGGACAGGGACGGCTTTTGAGACCCAGTACTTC.

This clonotype has ten or more counts. The chain combines TRBV7-9 with TRBJ2-3; D is perhaps TRBD2 (5 bases). CDR3 length: 17 amino acids. Trimming removed 5 bases from V and 0 bases from J, with 18 bases in between. CDR1 is SEHNR and CDR2 is FQNEAQ in the germline V gene (reference sequence). CDR3 sequence reads: CASSPRERENSTDTQYF. CDR3 bases: TGTGCCAGCAGCCCGCGTGAACGGGAAAATAGCACAGATACGCAGTATTTT.

This clonotype was seen more than once but under ten times. V usage is TRBV6-5 and J usage is TRBJ2-5, with 8 bases aligning to TRBD2. CDR1 is MNHEY and CDR2 is SVGAGI in the germline V gene. V trimming: 5 bases; J trimming: 5 bases; junction bases outside the gene matches: 16. CDR3 length: 17 amino acids. CDR3 loop: CASSNYALAGLGETQYF. The CDR3 nucleotides read TGTGCCAGCAGTAACTACGCCTTAGCGGGATTGGGGGAGACCCAGTACTTC.

A single count supports this clonotype. V gene TRBV20-1 combines with J gene TRBJ2-7; possibly TRBD2 for D (5 bases). There are 14 residues in the CDR3. Trimming pared 6 bases from V and 6 bases from J, leaving 21 bases between. Germline loops: CDR1 DFQATT, CDR2 SNEGSKA (reference sequence). The CDR3 region has the DNA TGCAGTGCGAAGGACGGACTGGCGAAATCCGAGCAGTACTTC. Translated, it gives CSAKDGLAKSEQYF.

In its sample, this clonotype was seen many times. This chain links TRBV3-1 with TRBJ2-7; D is undetermined. The CDR3 runs to 15 residues. The V gene lost 2 bases and the J gene lost 0 bases, with 11 bases spanning the gap. Germline CDR1 is LGHDT and CDR2 is YNNKEL (reference sequence). CDR3 protein: CASSQRGASSYEQYF. The CDR3 DNA reads as TGTGCCAGCAGCCAACGTGGTGCGAGCTCCTACGAGCAGTACTTC.

The chain recombines TRBV7-9 with TRBJ1-1; TRBD1 might be the D (6 bases). The germline V gene encodes CDR1 SEHNR and CDR2 FQNEAQ (reference sequence). This CDR3 has 15 amino acids. V dropped 4 bases and J dropped 0 bases, with 12 bases sitting between them. This CDR3 is CASSYSGVVNTEAFF. The DNA for the CDR3 is TGTGCCAGCAGCTATTCAGGGGTGGTGAACACTGAAGCTTTCTTT.